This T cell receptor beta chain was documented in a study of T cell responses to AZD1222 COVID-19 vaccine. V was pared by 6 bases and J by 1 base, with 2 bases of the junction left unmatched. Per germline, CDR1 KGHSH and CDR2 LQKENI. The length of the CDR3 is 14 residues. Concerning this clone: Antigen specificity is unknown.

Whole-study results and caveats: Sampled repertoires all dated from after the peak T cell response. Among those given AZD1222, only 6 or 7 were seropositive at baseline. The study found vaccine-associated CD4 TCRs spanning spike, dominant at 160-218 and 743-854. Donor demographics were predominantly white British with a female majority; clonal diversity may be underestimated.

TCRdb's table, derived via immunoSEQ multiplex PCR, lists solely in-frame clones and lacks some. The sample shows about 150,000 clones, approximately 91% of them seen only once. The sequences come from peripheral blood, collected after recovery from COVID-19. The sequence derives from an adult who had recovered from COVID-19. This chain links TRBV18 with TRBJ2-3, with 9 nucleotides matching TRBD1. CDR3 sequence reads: CASSRQGGTDTQYF. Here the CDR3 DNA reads TGTGCCAGCTCTCGACAGGGGGGCACAGATACGCAGTATTTT.